This entry lists 23 T cell receptor beta chains sequenced from one sample in a study of cytomegalovirus exposure and HLA in healthy donors. Primers: 60 Vbeta forward and 13 Jbeta reverse. Data came from immunoSEQ multiplex PCR; TCRdb stores just in-frame clones and leaves some out. The profile shows roughly 200,000 clones, roughly 87% of them singletons. The material sequenced was PBMCs. These receptors were obtained from a man aged 50 to 60 in good health and CMV-seronegative.

The genes are TRBV7-2 and TRBJ2-7, with TRBD2 matching over 10 bases. CDR3 size: 15 residues. The V gene's germline CDR1 is SGHTA and CDR2 FQGNSA. Losses at the gene ends were 5 bases for V and 4 bases for J; bases not matched to a gene: 8. CDR3 nucleotides: TGTGCCAGCAGCAACCAAGGGACTAGCGCTTACGAGCAGTACTTC. Amino acid sequence: CASSNQGTSAYEQYF.

The rearrangement links TRBV7-3 to TRBJ2-7, with TRBD2 as a possible D gene (6 bases). The CDR3 spans 15 residues. Trimming removed 2 bases from V and 0 bases from J, with 11 bases in between. Germline-derived CDR1 and CDR2 are SGHTA and FQGTGA. Here the CDR3 reads CASSLGQGGSYEQYF. Written as DNA, the CDR3 is TGTGCCAGCAGCTTAGGGCAGGGAGGCTCCTACGAGCAGTACTTC.

The chain is built from TRBV5-4 and TRBJ2-3, with a weak D call TRBD1 (6 bases). This CDR3 has 13 amino acids. Germline CDR1 and CDR2: SGHNT and YYREEE (reference sequence). The V end lost 2 bases, the J end lost 6 bases, and 10 bases lay between the germline ends. The CDR3 DNA is TGTGCCAGCAGCTTCTGGGGGCTCGATACGCAGTATTTT. Amino acids: CASSFWGLDTQYF.

The V and J genes are TRBV19 and TRBJ2-3, with 14 bases aligning to TRBD2. The CDR3 contains 15 residues. V lost 5 bases to trimming and J lost 7 bases; unmatched junction nucleotides: 5. Germline CDR1 and CDR2: LNHDA and SQIVND (reference sequence). CDR3 coding DNA: TGTGCCAGTAGTTCCAGACTAGCGGGAGGGAATACGCAGTATTTT. Its protein is CASSSRLAGGNTQYF. Drawing the rest from reference TRBV19 and TRBJ2-3, the complete variable domain is DGGITQSPKYLFRKEGQNVTLSCEQNLNHDAMYWYRQDPGQGLRLIYYSQIVNDFQKGDIAEGYSVSREKKESFPLTVTSAQKNPTAFYLCASSSRLAGGNTQYFGPGTRLTVL.

The chain links TRBV30 to TRBJ2-1; TRBD1 agrees at 7 bases. CDR3 length: 15 amino acids. CDR1 is GTSNPN and CDR2 is SVGIG in the germline V gene (reference sequence). Losses at the gene ends were 4 bases for V and 2 bases for J; bases not matched to a gene: 8. The CDR3: CAWKQNRGAYNEQFF. The CDR3 region has the DNA TGTGCCTGGAAACAAAACAGGGGAGCCTACAATGAGCAGTTCTTC.

This chain connects TRBV6-5 to TRBJ2-7; 7 nucleotides line up with TRBD2. This CDR3 is built from 16 residues. J gave up 4 bases and V 2 bases, and 11 bases lay outside the gene matches. The germline V gene has CDR1 MNHEY and CDR2 SVGAGI. The CDR3 loop is CASSYSRGGGRYEQYF. CDR3 in DNA: TGTGCCAGCAGTTACAGTCGAGGCGGGGGTAGGTACGAGCAGTACTTC.

The chain joins TRBV6-5 to TRBJ2-3, with 16 nucleotides matching TRBD2. After removal of 6 bases from V and 10 bases from J, the junction contained 4 bases not matched to a gene. This CDR3 has 14 amino acids. The germline gives CDR1 MNHEY, CDR2 SVGAGI. The CDR3 DNA follows: TGTGCCAGCAGCCCCGGGACTAGCGGGAGGGCGCAGTATTTT. It specifies CASSPGTSGRAQYF.

The chain links TRBV19 to TRBJ2-6, with 9 bases identical to TRBD1. Germline assignment: CDR1 LNHDA and CDR2 SQIVND (reference sequence). The CDR3 has 15 amino acids. Trimming took 4 bases from V and 6 from J; bases not matched to a gene: 4. CDR3 bases: TGTGCCAGTAGTAACGACAGGGGGGAGGCCAACGTCCTGACTTTC. This encodes CASSNDRGEANVLTF. The complete variable domain, with remaining parts taken from reference TRBV19 and TRBJ2-6, reads DGGITQSPKYLFRKEGQNVTLSCEQNLNHDAMYWYRQDPGQGLRLIYYSQIVNDFQKGDIAEGYSVSREKKESFPLTVTSAQKNPTAFYLCASSNDRGEANVLTFGAGSRLTVL.

V usage is TRBV4-1 and J usage is TRBJ1-4; D gene ambiguous. The CDR3 has 13 residues. Trimming left V 2 bases short and J 8 bases short, with 9 bases between. The germline V gene encodes CDR1 MGHRA and CDR2 YSYEKL. CDR3 DNA sequence: TGCGCCAGCAGCCAAATCCCCAGGGAAAAACTGTTTTTT. It encodes CASSQIPREKLFF.

The genes are TRBV2 and TRBJ1-1; perhaps TRBD1 as D (5 bases). Per the germline V gene, CDR1 is SNHLY and CDR2 is FYNNEI. CDR3 length: 14 residues. V lost 3 bases and J 4 bases, leaving 12 bases between the germline ends. CDR3 sequence: CASSDQGVSTEAFF. The CDR3 DNA reads as TGTGCCAGCAGTGACCAGGGTGTAAGCACTGAAGCTTTCTTT.

This clone came up once. The gene calls are TRBV5-1 and TRBJ2-5, with D tentatively TRBD2 (6 bases). V was trimmed by 5 bases and J by 2 bases, leaving 7 bases between them. From germline, CDR1 is SGHRS and CDR2 YFSETQ. The CDR3 contains 12 residues. For the CDR3, the DNA is TGCGCCAGCAGACTAGCTCAAGAGACCCAGTACTTC. Translated, it gives CASRLAQETQYF. The full variable domain, with the rest looked up from reference TRBV5-1 and TRBJ2-5, is KAGVTQTPRYLIKTRGQQVTLSCSPISGHRSVSWYQQTPGQGLQFLFEYFSETQRNKGNFPGRFSGRQFSNSRSEMNVSTLELGDSALYLCASRLAQETQYFGPGTRLLVL.

The chain recombines TRBV27 with TRBJ1-5, with 10 bases identical to TRBD1. The CDR3 is 19 residues long. The junction had 15 bases not matched to a gene; V was cut back by 6 bases and J by 1 base. Germline V gives CDR1 MNHEY, CDR2 SMNVEV (reference sequence). CDR3 sequence (DNA): TGTGCCAGCAGGAAGGGAGGGGGACAGGGGTCGATGAGCAATCAGCCCCAGCATTTT. Translating gives CASRKGGGQGSMSNQPQHF.

This clone has a handful of counts. The CDR3 loop is CASSPLRQGSYNEQFF. The CDR3 DNA is TGCGCCAGCAGCCCCCTCCGACAGGGGTCCTACAATGAGCAGTTCTTC. The chain employs TRBV5-1 and TRBJ2-1, with 8 bases fitting TRBD1. The CDR3 runs to 16 residues. The junction had 7 bases not matched to a gene; V was cut back by 4 bases and J by 1 base. Per the germline V gene, CDR1 is SGHRS and CDR2 is YFSETQ.

This rearrangement joins TRBV6-6 to TRBJ2-7; 9 bases are a match to TRBD2. The CDR3 has 16 residues. Trimming took 5 bases from V and 4 from J; bases not matched to a gene: 12. Per germline, CDR1 MNHNY and CDR2 SVGAGI (reference sequence). The CDR3 loop is CASSNPVAGAGYEQYF. CDR3 nucleotide sequence: TGTGCCAGCAGTAACCCCGTAGCGGGAGCGGGGTACGAGCAGTACTTC.

J is TRBJ1-5 and V is TRBV2; D is uncertain. The CDR3 length is 13 residues. Germline V gives CDR1 SNHLY, CDR2 FYNNEI. V was clipped by 8 bases and J by 0 bases, with 8 bases between them. This CDR3 is CASGLNSNQPQHF. The CDR3 DNA sequence: TGTGCCAGCGGACTGAATAGCAATCAGCCCCAGCATTTT.

In this sample, this clone turned up a few times. This chain connects TRBV5-4 to TRBJ1-4; 9 bases agree with TRBD1. The V gene's germline CDR1 is SGHNT and CDR2 YYREEE (reference sequence). V was clipped by 0 bases and J by 10 bases; unmatched bases: 4. This CDR3 region has 14 residues. CDR3 coding DNA: TGTGCCAGCAGCTTGGGACAGGGGGATTCAAAACTGTTTTTT. Translated, it gives CASSLGQGDSKLFF.

The chain is built from TRBV27 and TRBJ1-1, with 10 bases aligning to TRBD1. CDR3 length equals 13 residues. The V and J ends lost 4 bases and 5 bases, in that order; junction bases with no gene match: 1. In germline, CDR1 is MNHEY, CDR2 SMNVEV (reference sequence). Here the CDR3 reads CASSWDRGTEAFF. CDR3 bases: TGTGCCAGCAGTTGGGACAGGGGAACTGAAGCTTTCTTT.

The chain couples TRBV21-1 to TRBJ2-2; TRBD2, as called in the table, went unchecked against the DNA. TRBV21-1 is a recognized pseudogene. The CDR3 is 22 residues long. CDR3: CASSQGQGPALAGVGITGELFF. CDR3 sequence (DNA): TGTGCCAGCAGCCAAGGACAGGGGCCGGCCCTAGCGGGAGTAGGTATCACCGGGGAGCTGTTTTTT.

The V gene is TRBV4-3, the J gene TRBJ1-4; no clear D gene. Trimming shortened V by 5 bases and J by 3 bases, and 16 bases separated the two germline ends. The CDR3 is 16 residues long. Looked up from germline, CDR1 is LGHNA and CDR2 is YSLEER. The CDR3 coding sequence is TGCGCCAGCAGCGGGATGGGAGGAACCTCTAATGAAAAACTGTTTTTT. Its protein is CASSGMGGTSNEKLFF.

V is TRBV6-1 and J is TRBJ1-1, with 7 bases identical to TRBD1. The CDR3 extends over 14 amino acids. V was pared by 11 bases and J by 1 base, with 10 bases of the junction left unmatched. Looked up from germline, CDR1 is MNHNS and CDR2 is SASEGT. CDR3 coding DNA: TGTGCCGGGCGGACGACAGGGACGAACACTGAAGCTTTCTTT. This encodes CAGRTTGTNTEAFF.

The chain uses TRBV5-1 and TRBJ1-6; 7 bases fit TRBD1. CDR3 size: 18 residues. V lost 0 bases, J lost 6 bases, and 12 bases stayed unmatched. Germline V gene data show CDR1 as SGHRS and CDR2 as YFSETQ. CDR3 protein: CASSLVLGTEVGNSPLHF. The CDR3 coding sequence is TGCGCCAGCAGCTTGGTTCTTGGGACAGAGGTTGGTAATTCACCCCTCCACTTT.

This clone was counted a few times. V usage is TRBV6-1 and J usage is TRBJ2-1; maybe TRBD2 (6 bases). Trimming took off 4 bases at V and 0 bases at J, with 13 bases between the two ends. Germline V lookup: CDR1 MNHNS, CDR2 SASEGT. The CDR3 loop spans 16 amino acids. The CDR3 DNA reads TGTGCCAGCAGTGCCCAGCGGGCTGGCTCCTACAATGAGCAGTTCTTC. It specifies CASSAQRAGSYNEQFF.

The chain links TRBV7-3 to TRBJ2-2; 7 bases are shared with TRBD2. The CDR3 is 13 residues long. V gave up 8 bases and J gave up 3 bases; unmatched junction bases: 3. The germline gives CDR1 SGHTA, CDR2 FQGTGA. The CDR3 protein is CASGGGYTGELFF. DNA of the CDR3: TGTGCCAGCGGCGGGGGTTACACCGGGGAGCTGTTTTTT.